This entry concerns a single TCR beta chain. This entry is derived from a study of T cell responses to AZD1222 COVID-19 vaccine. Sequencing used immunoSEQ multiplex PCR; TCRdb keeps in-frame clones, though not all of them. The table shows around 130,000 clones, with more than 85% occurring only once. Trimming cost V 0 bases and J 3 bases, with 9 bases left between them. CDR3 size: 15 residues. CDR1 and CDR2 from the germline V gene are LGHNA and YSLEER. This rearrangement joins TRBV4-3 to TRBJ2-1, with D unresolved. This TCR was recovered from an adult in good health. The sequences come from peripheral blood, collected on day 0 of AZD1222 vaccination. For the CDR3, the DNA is TGCGCCAGCAGCCAAGATATCGGATTCTACAATGAGCAGTTCTTC. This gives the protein CASSQDIGFYNEQFF.